These 7 T cell receptor beta chains originate from one sample sequenced in a study of tumor-infiltrating lymphocytes in primary liver carcinoma. TCR beta cDNA came from around 500 ng total RNA, primed with a constant-region primer. Researchers made the TCR beta libraries by running three nested multiplex PCR rounds with slightly modified ARM-PCR. TRBV1-TRBV30 forward primers paired with a C-beta reverse primer drove the first two PCR rounds, roughly 10 cycles each. MiXCR, run by TCRdb on the multiplex PCR reads, gives a single entry per CDR3 protein. The sample contains about 350,000 distinct CDR3 sequences, roughly 61% of which appear only once. They got blood RNA out of unsorted whole blood and also pulled out germline DNA. The sample consisted of peripheral blood. These TCRs come from a man aged 40-49 years with primary liver carcinoma and hepatitis B virus infection.

At least ten counts were recorded for this clonotype. The V call is TRBV4-3, the J call TRBJ2-5; D tentatively fits TRBD1 or TRBD2 (5 bases each). CDR1 LGHNA and CDR2 YSLEER come from the germline V gene. V was trimmed by 0 bases and J by 5 bases, leaving 10 bases between them. This CDR3 has 14 amino acids. The chain's CDR3 is CASSQDARGETQYF. For the CDR3, the DNA is TGCGCCAGCAGCCAAGATGCGAGGGGTGAGACCCAGTACTTC.

The CDR3 nucleotides are TGCGCCAGCATCCAGGGATCTGAAGCGGGCGCGAACACCGGGGAGCTGTTTTTT. Translated, it gives CASIQGSEAGANTGELFF. The chain couples TRBV4-1 to TRBJ2-2; D perhaps matches TRBD2 (6 bases). The CDR3 loop spans 18 amino acids. The V gene lost 7 bases and the J gene lost 0 bases, with 21 bases spanning the gap. Per germline, CDR1 MGHRA and CDR2 YSYEKL.

Note on this clonotype: As the CDR3 is not closed by the conserved phenylalanine or tryptophan, this likely results from a read error. This chain joins TRBV4-1 and TRBJ2-7; a possible D gene is TRBD2 (5 bases). Germline CDR1 MGHRA, CDR2 YSYEKL. V gave up 4 bases and J gave up 4 bases, with 14 bases separating them. The CDR3 consists of 14 residues. The CDR3: CASSLEVGGYEQYS. The DNA of the CDR3 is TGCGCCAGCAGCCTAGAAGTTGGCGGGTACGAGCAGTACTCC.

This clonotype occurred many times. This rearrangement joins TRBV6-5 to TRBJ2-5; either TRBD1 or TRBD2 may supply D (6 bases each). V was clipped by 2 bases and J by 5 bases, with 9 bases between them. This CDR3 contains 13 residues. Germline lookup yields CDR1 MNHEY and CDR2 SVGAGI. The CDR3 coding sequence is TGTGCCAGCAGTTACGGGGGGCTGGAGACCCAGTACTTC. Translated: CASSYGGLETQYF.

This clonotype has just a few counts. The V and J genes are TRBV28 and TRBJ2-2; TRBD1 or TRBD2 may be the D gene (5 bases each). Trimming removed 4 bases at V and 12 bases at J, with 18 bases between. This CDR3 is built from 14 residues. Germline V gene data show CDR1 as MDHEN and CDR2 as SYDVKM. This CDR3 is CASSSPGASVQLFF. The DNA for the CDR3 is TGTGCCAGCAGTTCACCCGGGGCCTCCGTCCAGCTGTTTTTT.

Many counts were recorded for this clonotype. V gene TRBV29-1 combines with J gene TRBJ2-7; TRBD2 agrees at 10 bases. Germline V gene sequence: CDR1 SQVTM, CDR2 ANQGSEA. The junction had 7 bases not matched to a gene; V was cut back by 4 bases and J by 4 bases. The length of the CDR3 is 14 residues. This CDR3 reads CSVVSSGSLYEQYF. The CDR3 DNA follows: TGCAGCGTTGTGTCTAGCGGGAGTCTTTACGAGCAGTACTTC.

Comment on this clonotype: Since a much larger clone is just one base distant, this may be a read error. The conserved phenylalanine or tryptophan normally closing the CDR3 is absent here, so this likely arose from a read error. The chain links TRBV6-2 or TRBV6-3 to TRBJ2-2; the D gene is possibly TRBD1 (7 bases). The CDR3 totals 18 residues. Germline CDR1 reads MNHEY; CDR2 reads SVGEGT. Deletions cut 0 bases from V and 2 bases from J, with 16 bases between. CDR3 in DNA: TGTGCCAGCAGTTACTCGACAGGGAGGACAGAAAACACCGGGGAGCTGTTTTAT. Translated: CASSYSTGRTENTGELFY.